Described below is a single T cell receptor (beta chain) sequence and its context. The CDR3 spans 14 residues. J was trimmed by 8 bases and V by 3 bases; bases with no gene match: 8. The V gene's germline CDR1 is LNHDA and CDR2 SQIVND (reference sequence). Produced via immunoSEQ multiplex PCR; TCRdb's table is partial and in-frame only. The data contain about 100,000 clones, approximately 94% of them seen just once; the ten biggest clones take up around 0.24%. This entry belongs to a study of technical replicates of blood from several donors. The rearrangement uses TRBV19 and TRBJ1-2; TRBD1 aligns across 8 bases. The sequence was obtained from a human donor in good health. What was sequenced was T cells isolated from PBMCs. The CDR3 loop reads CASSIVARGRGYTF. For the CDR3, the DNA is TGTGCCAGTAGTATTGTAGCCAGGGGGCGAGGCTACACCTTC.